This T cell receptor (beta chain) was observed in a study of OX40 agonist ivuxolimab in advanced cancers. Study-wide points: CD8+ T cells showed, on average, more clonal expansion than CD4+ cells.

Clones were sequenced by immunoSEQ multiplex PCR, and TCRdb holds only the in-frame ones, with some missing. The sample includes over 50,000 clones, approximately 86% seen only once; the top ten take under 0.65%. In regard to this clone: Its antigen is not identified.

The CDR3 covers 13 residues. The V end lost 5 bases, the J end lost 3 bases, and 11 bases lay between the germline ends. The germline V gene has CDR1 SGHAT and CDR2 FQNNGV. The receptor comes from an adult with an advanced solid tumor such as melanoma, head and neck, liver or kidney cancer. V and J are TRBV11-2 and TRBJ2-7; D remains unclear. Here the sequenced sample was CD4+ or CD8+ T cells sorted from blood, taken in a trial of the OX40 agonist ivuxolimab. For the CDR3, the DNA is TGTGCCAGCAGCCCCCCCGGCGGCTACGAGCAGTACTTC. It yields the protein CASSPPGGYEQYF.